Sequencing of this T cell receptor beta chain was carried out in a study of cytomegalovirus exposure and HLA in healthy donors. As regards this clone: Its antigen remains unidentified.

V gave up 3 bases and J gave up 2 bases, with 9 bases separating them. The CDR3 contains 14 residues. Germline V gene data show CDR1 as SGHTA and CDR2 as FQGNSA. Whole-study results and caveats: The study labeled 170 or so TCR beta chains cytomegalovirus-associated.

The PCR was carried out with 60 Vbeta primers and 13 Jbeta primers. The method was immunoSEQ multiplex PCR; TCRdb's version includes in-frame clones alone and lacks a portion of them. The data contain about 140,000 clones, over 65% of them seen just once; the ten biggest clones take up 1.5% to 2%. The genes are TRBV7-2 and TRBJ2-3; D remains unclear. Sample: PBMCs. The TCR was taken from a woman in her 30s in good health and CMV-seronegative. DNA for the CDR3: TGTGCCAGCAGCTTGCGGAAAACCACAGATACGCAGTATTTT. As protein: CASSLRKTTDTQYF.